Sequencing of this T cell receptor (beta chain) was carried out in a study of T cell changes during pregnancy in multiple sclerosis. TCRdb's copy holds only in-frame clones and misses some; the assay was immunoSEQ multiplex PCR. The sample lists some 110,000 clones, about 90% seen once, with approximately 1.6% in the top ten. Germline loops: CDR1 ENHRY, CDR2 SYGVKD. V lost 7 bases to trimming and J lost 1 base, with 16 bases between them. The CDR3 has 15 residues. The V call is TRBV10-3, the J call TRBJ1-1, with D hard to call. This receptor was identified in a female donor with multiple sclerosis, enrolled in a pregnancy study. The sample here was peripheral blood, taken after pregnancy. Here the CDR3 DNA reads TGTGCCATCACCCGGGAGATGCGGCAGAACACTGAAGCTTTCTTT. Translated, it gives CAITREMRQNTEAFF.